This is a list of T cell receptor beta chains from one sample in a study of blood T cell repertoires in COVID-19. Data came from immunoSEQ multiplex PCR; TCRdb stores just in-frame clones and leaves some out. Of 150,000 to 200,000 clones listed, approximately 80% were seen once; the top ten hold about 7%. Material for sequencing was peripheral blood. The receptors shown here come from a woman aged 40-49 years with COVID-19, enrolled during active disease. CDR3s include the opening cysteine and the closing phenylalanine or tryptophan. Each record gives: J gene, V gene, clone size, D gene, CDR3 DNA, CDR3 protein. The D gene is left open where the match is weak. The size of a clone is reported for some rows only, either as once, few or many, or as a class for expanded clones.

j_gene: TRBJ1-1; v_gene: TRBV5-1; abundance: few; d_gene: TRBD1; CDR3nt: TGCGCCAGCGGTAGACAGGGGGCCAAGAACACTGAAGCTTTCTTT; CDR3aa: CASGRQGAKNTEAFF
j_gene: TRBJ2-1; v_gene: TRBV27; abundance: .; d_gene: TRBD1; CDR3nt: TGTGCCAGCAGTAAACAGGGGTTAAGTAGTAATGAGCAGTTCTTC; CDR3aa: CASSKQGLSSNEQFF
j_gene: TRBJ1-1; v_gene: TRBV7-8; abundance: .; d_gene: .; CDR3nt: TGTGCCAGCAGCTTTGGCACCACCACTGAAGCTTTCTTT; CDR3aa: CASSFGTTTEAFF
j_gene: TRBJ2-3; v_gene: TRBV11-2; abundance: .; d_gene: TRBD2; CDR3nt: TGTGCCAGCAGCTTGCGCGGGGGGGTTTCTGATACGCAGTATTTT; CDR3aa: CASSLRGGVSDTQYF
j_gene: TRBJ2-1; v_gene: TRBV5-1; abundance: once; d_gene: .; CDR3nt: TGCGCCAGCAGCTTCTCCCCGGGCGGGACAGACAATGAGCAGTTCTTC; CDR3aa: CASSFSPGGTDNEQFF
j_gene: TRBJ1-2; v_gene: TRBV5-4; abundance: .; d_gene: .; CDR3nt: TGTGCCAGCAGCGCCCCAAGCCCTGGGGGGGGGTGCACCTTC; CDR3aa: CASSAPSPGGGCTF
j_gene: TRBJ1-1; v_gene: TRBV19; abundance: .; d_gene: TRBD1; CDR3nt: TGTGCCATTTCTACCGGGACAGGGAGAGCCCTAAACACTGAAGCTTTCTTT; CDR3aa: CAISTGTGRALNTEAFF
j_gene: TRBJ2-7; v_gene: TRBV2; abundance: .; d_gene: .; CDR3nt: TGTGCCAGCAGTGAAGGGACTACCACCTACGAGCAGTACTTC; CDR3aa: CASSEGTTTYEQYF
j_gene: TRBJ2-7; v_gene: TRBV19; abundance: .; d_gene: .; CDR3nt: TGTGCCAGTAGTATCTACCCGGGGGCCTACGAGCAGTACTTC; CDR3aa: CASSIYPGAYEQYF
j_gene: TRBJ1-5; v_gene: TRBV18; abundance: .; d_gene: .; CDR3nt: TGTGCCAGCTCACAAGGCCTACGCGCAGGGCCATATAGCAATCAGCCCCAGCATTTT; CDR3aa: CASSQGLRAGPYSNQPQHF
j_gene: TRBJ1-5; v_gene: TRBV5-1; abundance: .; d_gene: TRBD1; CDR3nt: TGCGCCAGCAGCTTGGTCCAGGGGGCCGGTCAGCCCCAGCATTTT; CDR3aa: CASSLVQGAGQPQHF
j_gene: TRBJ2-7; v_gene: TRBV20-1; abundance: .; d_gene: .; CDR3nt: TGCAGTGCGGCACAGGGCAGGGAGCAGTACTTC; CDR3aa: CSAAQGREQYF
j_gene: TRBJ2-3; v_gene: TRBV5-1; abundance: .; d_gene: TRBD2; CDR3nt: TGCGCCAGCAGCTTGGGACTAGCGGGGGTCCCTAGCACAGATACGCAGTATTTT; CDR3aa: CASSLGLAGVPSTDTQYF
j_gene: TRBJ1-5; v_gene: TRBV6-2/TRBV6-3; abundance: .; d_gene: .; CDR3nt: TGTGCCAGCAGTGCCTCCGGGAGCAATCAGCCCCAGCATTTT; CDR3aa: CASSASGSNQPQHF
j_gene: TRBJ2-7; v_gene: TRBV5-1; abundance: .; d_gene: TRBD1; CDR3nt: TGCGCCAGCAGCTCTGCCGGGACAGGGGTGCGCGAGCAGTACTTC; CDR3aa: CASSSAGTGVREQYF
j_gene: TRBJ2-7; v_gene: TRBV6-5; abundance: .; d_gene: .; CDR3nt: TGTGCCAGCAGTCAGACTAAGAGCTCCTACGAGCAGTACTTC; CDR3aa: CASSQTKSSYEQYF
j_gene: TRBJ1-5; v_gene: TRBV24-1; abundance: .; d_gene: .; CDR3nt: TGTGCCACCAGTGGAGGGACTGGCAATCAGCCCCAGCATTTT; CDR3aa: CATSGGTGNQPQHF
j_gene: TRBJ2-7; v_gene: TRBV6-5; abundance: .; d_gene: .; CDR3nt: TGTGCCAGCAGATCTACCACCTACGAGCAGTACTTC; CDR3aa: CASRSTTYEQYF
j_gene: TRBJ1-2; v_gene: TRBV19; abundance: once; d_gene: TRBD1; CDR3nt: TGTGCCAGTAGTATTCAGGACAGGTCCTTATTCGATGGCTACACCTTC; CDR3aa: CASSIQDRSLFDGYTF
j_gene: TRBJ2-1; v_gene: TRBV27; abundance: .; d_gene: .; CDR3nt: TGTGCCAGTCCGAGGGATGAGCAGTTCTTC; CDR3aa: CASPRDEQFF
j_gene: TRBJ2-1; v_gene: TRBV5-6; abundance: .; d_gene: TRBD2; CDR3nt: TGTGCCAGCAGCTTGTTTGGCGGGAGGGTAGATGAGCAGTTCTTC; CDR3aa: CASSLFGGRVDEQFF
j_gene: TRBJ2-5; v_gene: TRBV4-1; abundance: .; d_gene: TRBD1; CDR3nt: TGCGCCAGCAGCCAAGTTGGGACAGGGTCAGAGACCCAGTACTTC; CDR3aa: CASSQVGTGSETQYF
j_gene: TRBJ1-5; v_gene: TRBV4-1; abundance: few; d_gene: .; CDR3nt: TGCGCCAGCAGCCAAGGGGGCGGGGGCAAAAGCAATCAGCCCCAGCATTTT; CDR3aa: CASSQGGGGKSNQPQHF
j_gene: TRBJ1-3; v_gene: TRBV19; abundance: .; d_gene: .; CDR3nt: TGTGCCAGTAGTATCTACGGACTGAAAGGAAACACCATATATTTT; CDR3aa: CASSIYGLKGNTIYF
j_gene: TRBJ2-7; v_gene: TRBV27; abundance: .; d_gene: .; CDR3nt: TGTGCCAGCAGTGGCAGGGTGCACGAGCAGTACTTC; CDR3aa: CASSGRVHEQYF
j_gene: TRBJ2-3; v_gene: TRBV6-4; abundance: few; d_gene: .; CDR3nt: TGTGCCAGCAGCGCTACCCGGACAGATACGCAGTATTTT; CDR3aa: CASSATRTDTQYF
j_gene: TRBJ1-1; v_gene: TRBV7-9; abundance: .; d_gene: .; CDR3nt: TGTGCCAGCAGCTTAGAGGGGAGGGTTATGAACACTGAAGCTTTCTTT; CDR3aa: CASSLEGRVMNTEAFF
j_gene: TRBJ1-6; v_gene: TRBV5-6; abundance: .; d_gene: TRBD1; CDR3nt: TGTGCCAGCAGCTGGGGACAGGGGGCCTATAATTCACCCCTCCACTTT; CDR3aa: CASSWGQGAYNSPLHF
j_gene: TRBJ2-5; v_gene: TRBV12-5; abundance: .; d_gene: .; CDR3nt: TGTGCTAGCACTTTAGGGGGGGAAGAGACCCAGTACTTC; CDR3aa: CASTLGGEETQYF
j_gene: TRBJ2-7; v_gene: TRBV3-1/TRBV3-2; abundance: .; d_gene: TRBD2; CDR3nt: TGTGCCAGCACCCTTAGGACTAGCGGCCCTTACGAGCAGTACTTC; CDR3aa: CASTLRTSGPYEQYF
j_gene: TRBJ1-1; v_gene: TRBV5-1; abundance: .; d_gene: TRBD1; CDR3nt: TGCGCCAGCAGCCCGGGACAGACTCCCGACACTGAAGCTTTCTTT; CDR3aa: CASSPGQTPDTEAFF
j_gene: TRBJ1-5; v_gene: TRBV24-1; abundance: .; d_gene: TRBD1; CDR3nt: TGTGCCACCAGTGATTTGAACAGGGGTAGCAATCAGCCCCAGCATTTT; CDR3aa: CATSDLNRGSNQPQHF
j_gene: TRBJ2-1; v_gene: TRBV19; abundance: .; d_gene: .; CDR3nt: TGTGCCAGTAGTATGGGGGGTGAGCAGTTCTTC; CDR3aa: CASSMGGEQFF
j_gene: TRBJ2-3; v_gene: TRBV5-1; abundance: .; d_gene: TRBD2; CDR3nt: TGCGCCAGCAGCCCAGATGGATGGGCGGGAGAAAATACGCAGTATTTT; CDR3aa: CASSPDGWAGENTQYF
j_gene: TRBJ1-2; v_gene: TRBV10-1; abundance: .; d_gene: TRBD1; CDR3nt: TGCGCCAGCAGTAATGGGACAGACTATGGCTACACCTTC; CDR3aa: CASSNGTDYGYTF
j_gene: TRBJ2-7; v_gene: TRBV3-1/TRBV3-2; abundance: .; d_gene: TRBD2; CDR3nt: TGTGCCAGCAGCTCGAACCACCAGGGAGGGAAGCAGTACTTC; CDR3aa: CASSSNHQGGKQYF
j_gene: TRBJ2-6; v_gene: TRBV5-1; abundance: .; d_gene: TRBD1; CDR3nt: TGCGCCAGCAGGGACAGGGGCTCTGGGGCCAACGTCCTGACTTTC; CDR3aa: CASRDRGSGANVLTF
j_gene: TRBJ2-7; v_gene: TRBV2; abundance: once; d_gene: .; CDR3nt: TGTGCCAGCAAAGAGCTCTACGAGCAGTACTTC; CDR3aa: CASKELYEQYF
j_gene: TRBJ2-1; v_gene: TRBV18; abundance: .; d_gene: .; CDR3nt: TGTGCCAGCTCACCACCGAGGGATAGAGAAAGTTACAATGAGCAGTTCTTC; CDR3aa: CASSPPRDRESYNEQFF
j_gene: TRBJ1-3; v_gene: TRBV28; abundance: .; d_gene: .; CDR3nt: TGTGCCAGCAGTTTATCGACAGTTCGGCTCTCTGGAAACACCATATATTTT; CDR3aa: CASSLSTVRLSGNTIYF
j_gene: TRBJ1-1; v_gene: TRBV15; abundance: .; d_gene: .; CDR3nt: TGTGCCACCAGCATAGCATTGAACACTGAAGCTTTCTTT; CDR3aa: CATSIALNTEAFF
j_gene: TRBJ2-1; v_gene: TRBV13; abundance: .; d_gene: TRBD2; CDR3nt: TGTGCCAGCAGCCCGACGAGCGGGATCTACAATGAGCAGTTCTTC; CDR3aa: CASSPTSGIYNEQFF